This T cell receptor beta chain was sequenced during a study of shared clonotypes between healthy human individuals. Whole-study findings and limits: A generally larger estimated richness was seen in naive subsets than in memory subsets.

This clone showed up just a few times. What it binds is not known. When replicate PCRs were run on sorted subsets, they used approximately 210 ng DNA, approximately 27,000 T cell genomes. Some clones are missing from TCRdb's copy, which holds only in-frame ones; the method was immunoSEQ multiplex PCR. Altogether about 2.3 million clones are present, 85% to 95% being singletons, with the ten largest covering 0.37%. This CDR3 spans 13 amino acids. Germline V gives CDR1 MDHEN, CDR2 SYDVKM. V was pared by 7 bases and J by 4 bases, with 13 bases between. The study drew its donors from healthy HIV-negative adults without recent acute infections or vaccinations.

Sequencing was done on a sample of naive CD4+ T cells from PBMCs. Subset described: CD45RA+ positively selected. This receptor was identified in a man younger than 30 in good health. Some clones in this sample may be carry-over from other donors' samples. V gene TRBV28 combines with J gene TRBJ1-2; TRBD1 might be the D (6 bases). Here the CDR3 reads CASIRGTSYGYTF. In DNA form, the CDR3 reads TGTGCCAGCATAAGGGGGACCTCCTATGGCTACACCTTC.